The present entry profiles one T cell receptor beta chain with its context. Germline CDR1 reads MNHEY; CDR2 reads SMNVEV (reference sequence). The trim removed 5 bases at V and 4 bases at J, leaving 12 bases unmatched. The CDR3 loop spans 17 amino acids. The entry originates in a study of blood T cell repertoires in COVID-19. TCRdb's copy holds only in-frame clones and misses some; the assay was immunoSEQ multiplex PCR. The sample contains 100,000 to 150,000 clones, roughly 84% of which appear only once. The rearrangement uses TRBV27 and TRBJ1-2; 11 bases match TRBD1. This clonotype originated in a man aged 55-75 years with acute or convalescent COVID-19. The specimen was peripheral blood. The CDR3 DNA sequence: TGTGCCAGCAGTCCCCGGACAGGGGGCTCTTTAGTCTATGGCTACACCTTC. As protein: CASSPRTGGSLVYGYTF.